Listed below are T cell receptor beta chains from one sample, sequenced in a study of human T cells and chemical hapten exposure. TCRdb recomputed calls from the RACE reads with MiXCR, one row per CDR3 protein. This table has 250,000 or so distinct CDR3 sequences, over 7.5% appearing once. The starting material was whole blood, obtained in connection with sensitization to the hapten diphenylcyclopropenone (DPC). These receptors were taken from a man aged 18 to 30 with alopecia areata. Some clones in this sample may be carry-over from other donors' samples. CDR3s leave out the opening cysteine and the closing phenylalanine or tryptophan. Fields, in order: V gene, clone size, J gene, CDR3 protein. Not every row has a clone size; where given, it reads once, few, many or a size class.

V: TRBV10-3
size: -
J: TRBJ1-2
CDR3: AISAVGKDGYT

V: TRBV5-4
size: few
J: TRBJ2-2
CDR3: ASSRGQENTGELF

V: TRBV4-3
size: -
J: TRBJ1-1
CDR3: ASSPLRRMNTEAF

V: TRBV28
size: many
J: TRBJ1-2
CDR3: ASSLTYRTRYGYT

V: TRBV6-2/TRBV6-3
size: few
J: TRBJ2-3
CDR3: ASSYTASTSTDTQY

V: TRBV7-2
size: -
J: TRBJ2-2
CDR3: ASSQDNSNTGELF

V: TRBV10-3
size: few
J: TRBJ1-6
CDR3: AISELAGDSPLH

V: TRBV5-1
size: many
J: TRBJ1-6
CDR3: ASSLAKGRVDSPLH

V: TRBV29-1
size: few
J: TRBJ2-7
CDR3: SVEGLDRGTYEQY

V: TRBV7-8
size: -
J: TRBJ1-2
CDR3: ASSLEAGGYT

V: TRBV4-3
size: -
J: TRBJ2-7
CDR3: ASSQTRGVEQY

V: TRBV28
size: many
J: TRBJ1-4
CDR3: ASSLGSNEKLF

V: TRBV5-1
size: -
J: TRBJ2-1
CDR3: ASSLTLAGGHEQF

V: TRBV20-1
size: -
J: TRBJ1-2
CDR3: SARFRGNSYGYT

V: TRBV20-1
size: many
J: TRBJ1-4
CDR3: SAIQPGALNEKLF

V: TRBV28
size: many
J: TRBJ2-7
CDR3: ASSLPLYGANEQY

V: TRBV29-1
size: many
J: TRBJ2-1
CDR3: SVEGFEVSSYNEQF